The 30 T cell receptor beta chains below were found in one sample sequenced in a study of response to subunit inactivated influenza vaccine listed by TCRdb under 2018. Library construction relied on RT-PCR. The sample was run on an Illumina HiSeq 2500. Using fastp at Q25 and MiXCR, TCRdb reprocessed the public reads and kept productive beta chains. Each CDR3 protein appears once, grouped with its most common genes and DNA. For this sample the table gives a few hundred thousand distinct CDR3 sequences, of which roughly a fifth were detected only once. Roughly 10% of the sample is in the top ten clones. The sample in question was PBMCs from blood, obtained approximately 20 months after vaccination. These receptors were taken from a man aged 45 to 70 who received an inactivated influenza vaccine. Donor details come from another sample of the same person, matched by shared clones.

V gene TRBV20-1 combines with J gene TRBJ2-5; TRBD1 matches 9 bases. This CDR3 region has 15 residues. With 1 base clipped from V and 4 bases from J, the junction kept 7 bases outside the gene matches. Germline V CDR1 and CDR2: DFQATT, SNEGSKA (reference sequence). The DNA for the CDR3 is TGCAGTGCTAGAGGACAGGGGGGTCTATCAGAGACCCAGTACTTC. Its protein product is CSARGQGGLSETQYF.

This chain joins TRBV4-2 and TRBJ2-7, with 7 nucleotides matching TRBD2. This CDR3 region has 17 residues. CDR1 and CDR2 from the germline V gene are LGHNA and YNFKEQ. The V and J ends lost 0 bases and 0 bases, in that order; junction bases with no gene match: 8. The CDR3 spells CASSQEVSASGSYEQYF. The CDR3 bases are TGTGCCAGCAGCCAAGAAGTCAGCGCTAGCGGCTCCTACGAGCAGTACTTC.

Remarks on this clonotype: No conserved phenylalanine or tryptophan is present at the end of the CDR3, so a read error is the likely explanation. The V and J genes are TRBV12-3 or TRBV12-4 and TRBJ1-2; D is uncertain. V was cut by 2 bases and J by 1 base, with 5 bases left in between. This CDR3 has 13 amino acids. The DNA for the CDR3 is TGTGCCAGCAGTTTAAGAGTTAACTATGGCTACACCTTG. Translated: CASSLRVNYGYTL.

This clonotype came up a few times. This chain connects TRBV6-5 to TRBJ2-7; no clear D. The germline V and J ends were trimmed by 3 bases and 2 bases, with 14 bases remaining between them. The germline CDR1 and CDR2 sequences are MNHEY and SVGAGI. CDR3 length equals 15 residues. CDR3 residues: CASSYGSPRTYEQYF. CDR3 DNA: TGTGCCAGCAGTTATGGTTCGCCCCGAACCTACGAGCAGTACTTC.

In its sample, this clonotype was seen a few times. The chain links TRBV3-1 to TRBJ1-5; the D gene is possibly TRBD1 (5 bases). The CDR3 covers 15 residues. The V end was cut by 4 bases, the J end by 0 bases, with 10 bases between. Germline lookup yields CDR1 LGHDT and CDR2 YNNKEL (reference sequence). Here the CDR3 DNA reads TGTGCCAGCAGCCCCGACAGTTATAGCAATCAGCCCCAGCATTTT. Protein sequence: CASSPDSYSNQPQHF.

This clonotype was seen a handful of times. The chain combines TRBV5-1 with TRBJ1-1; perhaps TRBD1 as D (5 bases). The CDR3 extends over 14 amino acids. Between the trimmed V and J ends, which lost 0 bases and 6 bases, there was a span of 12 bases. Germline CDR1 reads SGHRS; CDR2 reads YFSETQ. The CDR3, as DNA: TGCGCCAGCAGCTTGGAGAGGGGTGGGCCTGAAGCTTTCTTT. This codes for CASSLERGGPEAFF.

This clonotype was found a few times. This rearrangement joins TRBV20-1 to TRBJ1-2; weak D call: TRBD1 (5 bases). V gave up 2 bases and J gave up 7 bases, with 14 bases separating them. Germline loops: CDR1 DFQATT, CDR2 SNEGSKA (reference sequence). The CDR3 covers 13 residues. CDR3 loop: CSARQGYHGGYTF. The DNA of the CDR3 is TGCAGTGCTAGACAGGGATACCATGGTGGCTACACCTTC.

This clonotype has only a few counts. The chain combines TRBV5-5 with TRBJ1-1; D is unresolved. This CDR3 region has 13 residues. Germline CDR1 SGHKS, CDR2 YYEKEE (reference sequence). Deletions cut 4 bases from V and 3 bases from J, with 10 bases between. The CDR3 DNA follows: TGTGCCAGCAGCCTGACCCTGTACACTGAAGCTTTCTTT. It translates to CASSLTLYTEAFF.

This clonotype has just a few counts. The chain combines TRBV19 with TRBJ1-5; 9 positions match TRBD1. Germline CDR1 reads LNHDA; CDR2 reads SQIVND (reference sequence). The trim removed 9 bases at V and 4 bases at J, leaving 7 bases unmatched. The CDR3 covers 14 residues. The CDR3 DNA reads as TGTGCCAGCTTAACAGGGGGCGGAAATCAGCCCCAGCATTTT. As protein: CASLTGGGNQPQHF.

The J gene is TRBJ2-3, the V gene TRBV5-8; 7 nucleotides match TRBD1. The CDR3 extends over 15 amino acids. Trimming cost V 2 bases and J 2 bases; bases outside gene matches: 5. Germline loops: CDR1 SGHTS, CDR2 YDEGEE. CDR3 sequence reads: CASSFGTANTDTQYF. CDR3 sequence (DNA): TGTGCCAGCAGCTTCGGGACAGCAAACACAGATACGCAGTATTTT.

The chain couples TRBV4-2 to TRBJ2-1; the D is unclear. CDR1 is LGHNA and CDR2 is YNFKEQ in the germline V gene. The CDR3 has 13 residues. V was cut by 2 bases and J by 7 bases, with 9 bases left in between. The CDR3, as DNA: TGTGCCAGCAGCCAACCTCCCAGGAATGAGCAGTTCTTC. Translation gives CASSQPPRNEQFF.

This clonotype has a handful of counts. The V gene is TRBV2, the J gene TRBJ2-7; possible D gene TRBD1, 5 bases. With 5 bases removed from V and 1 base from J, the gap between germline ends came to 18 bases. Germline V CDR1 and CDR2: SNHLY, FYNNEI. The CDR3 runs to 16 residues. Written as DNA, the CDR3 is TGTGCCAGCAGTAAGAGGCAGGGCGAATCTTCCTACGAGCAGTACTTC. Translated, it gives CASSKRQGESSYEQYF.

Written as DNA, the CDR3 is TGCGCCAGCAGCTTGGAGCCAGGGGCTAATGAAAAACTGTTTTTT. Translation gives CASSLEPGANEKLFF. This chain uses TRBV5-1 with TRBJ1-4; D might be TRBD1 (6 bases). The V end was cut by 0 bases, the J end by 3 bases, with 9 bases between. Germline CDR1 SGHRS, CDR2 YFSETQ. There are 15 residues in the CDR3. The whole variable domain, filled in from reference TRBV5-1 and TRBJ1-4, reads KAGVTQTPRYLIKTRGQQVTLSCSPISGHRSVSWYQQTPGQGLQFLFEYFSETQRNKGNFPGRFSGRQFSNSRSEMNVSTLELGDSALYLCASSLEPGANEKLFFGSGTQLSVL.

The V call is TRBV6-1, the J call TRBJ1-1; D is ambiguous. Trimming removed 6 bases from V and 1 base from J, with 15 bases in between. The CDR3 spans 15 residues. Germline V gene sequence: CDR1 MNHNS, CDR2 SASEGT. The CDR3 bases are TGTGCCAGCAGCCGAGACTCTTACGCGAACACTGAAGCTTTCTTT. This codes for CASSRDSYANTEAFF.

The J gene is TRBJ1-1, the V gene TRBV6-2 or TRBV6-3, with 8 nucleotides matching TRBD1. V shed 2 bases, J shed 0 bases, and the junction held 5 bases outside the gene matches. There are 16 residues in the CDR3. Per germline, CDR1 MNHEY and CDR2 SVGEGT. The CDR3 bases are TGTGCCAGCAGTTACGATTCAGGGGGCCTGAACACTGAAGCTTTCTTT. It specifies CASSYDSGGLNTEAFF.

The V gene is TRBV12-3 or TRBV12-4, the J gene TRBJ1-2; 9 nucleotides line up with TRBD1. Trimming removed 6 bases from V and 4 bases from J; junction bases left unmatched: 6. This CDR3 comprises 14 residues. The CDR3 nucleotides read TGTGCCAGCAGCCCTTCGGGACAGGGCTATGGCTACACCTTC. Translated: CASSPSGQGYGYTF.

V gene TRBV29-1 combines with J gene TRBJ1-2; D remains unclear. The CDR3 is 14 amino acids. Germline V gene sequence: CDR1 SQVTM, CDR2 ANQGSEA. V lost 4 bases and J 0 bases, leaving 12 bases between the germline ends. CDR3 loop: CSVGRHLANYGYTF. The CDR3 nucleotides read TGCAGCGTTGGTCGTCACCTTGCTAACTATGGCTACACCTTC.

There are a few counts of this clonotype. This chain joins TRBV4-1 and TRBJ1-1; D gene unclear. Germline V gene lookup returns CDR1 MGHRA and CDR2 YSYEKL. V lost 0 bases and J lost 0, with 11 bases in between. This CDR3 comprises 16 residues. DNA of the CDR3: TGCGCCAGCAGCCAAGAACCCAGTCCCCTGAACACTGAAGCTTTCTTT. This gives the protein CASSQEPSPLNTEAFF.

This clonotype appeared a few times. The chain's CDR3 is CASSQGSLGREQYF. The CDR3 DNA reads as TGTGCCAGCAGTCAGGGATCGTTAGGGCGCGAGCAGTACTTC. The rearrangement joins TRBV16 to TRBJ2-7, with a tentative D call TRBD1 (5 bases). The CDR3 extends over 14 amino acids. The ends were cut back, 6 bases at V and 6 bases at J, with 18 bases in the middle. Per germline, CDR1 KGHSY and CDR2 FQNENV.

The genes are TRBV12-3 or TRBV12-4 and TRBJ1-2; 9 nucleotides line up with TRBD1. After removal of 3 bases from V and 7 bases from J, the junction contained 6 bases not matched to a gene. This CDR3 has 14 residues. For the CDR3, the DNA is TGTGCCAGCAGTTTTTCGGGACAGGGCCGTGGCTACACCTTC. Amino acids: CASSFSGQGRGYTF.

Concerning this clonotype itself: A read error may be the cause here, since a much bigger clone is one base away. The chain employs TRBV2 and TRBJ1-5; D is perhaps TRBD1 (5 bases). Trimming shortened V by 1 base and J by 2 bases, and 12 bases separated the two germline ends. The CDR3 consists of 16 residues. The germline gives CDR1 SNHLY, CDR2 FYNNEI. CDR3 DNA sequence: TGTGCCAGCAGTGAAGAGGTCAGGGCAGGCAATCAGCCCCAGCATTTT. This sequence encodes CASSEEVRAGNQPQHF.

This clonotype was counted a few times. The rearrangement links TRBV14 to TRBJ2-7; 7 nucleotides match TRBD2. The CDR3 length is 16 residues. V trimming: 4 bases; J trimming: 3 bases; junction bases outside the gene matches: 12. Germline CDR1 is SGHDN and CDR2 is FVKESK. The CDR3 nucleotides are TGTGCCAGCAGCCCCCTCCTAGCGGAACTATACTACGAGCAGTACTTC. Translation gives CASSPLLAELYYEQYF.

The chain couples TRBV4-2 to TRBJ2-4; D may be TRBD2 (5 bases). This CDR3 comprises 16 residues. Germline CDR1 reads LGHNA; CDR2 reads YNFKEQ. With 3 bases removed from V and 8 bases from J, the gap between germline ends came to 20 bases. In nucleotides, the CDR3 is TGTGCCAGCAGCCAGCAAGTCACGGGGAATCTTGACATTCAGTACTTC. Residues: CASSQQVTGNLDIQYF.

The sample holds a few counts of this clonotype. V gene TRBV4-3 combines with J gene TRBJ1-2, with 10 positions matching TRBD1. V shed 0 bases and J 4 bases; nucleotides not matched to a gene: 5. The germline gives CDR1 LGHNA, CDR2 YSLEER. The CDR3 sequence is 16 residues long. The CDR3 reads CASSQERQGAFYGYTF. The CDR3 nucleotides read TGCGCCAGCAGCCAAGAGAGACAGGGGGCATTCTATGGCTACACCTTC.

V and J are TRBV6-5 and TRBJ2-5; the D gene could be TRBD1 or TRBD2 (5 bases each). The CDR3 spans 14 residues. Germline CDR1 and CDR2: MNHEY and SVGAGI. With 1 base removed from V and 3 bases from J, the gap between germline ends came to 9 bases. The CDR3 DNA sequence: TGTGCCAGCAGTTACTTGGGGGATGAAGAGACCCAGTACTTC. This gives the protein CASSYLGDEETQYF.

The chain joins TRBV28 to TRBJ2-1; 9 bases map to TRBD1. This CDR3 has 15 amino acids. Germline loops: CDR1 MDHEN, CDR2 SYDVKM. The J segment lost 7 bases and the V segment lost 5 bases, leaving 9 bases of the junction unmatched. Written as DNA, the CDR3 is TGTGCCAGCAGTCCCTTAGGGACAGGGCAAAATGAGCAGTTCTTC. It is translated as CASSPLGTGQNEQFF.

The chain has TRBV21-1 and TRBJ2-1; the D call in the table, TRBD1, was not verified against the DNA. TRBV21-1 is a pseudogene. This CDR3 is 15 amino acids long. The CDR3 DNA is TGTGCCAGCAGTACCCGGGACAGGAAAGGTCCCCAGCAGTTCTTC. Its translation: CASSTRDRKGPQQFF.

J is TRBJ2-7 and V is TRBV28, with 11 positions matching TRBD2. The germline CDR1 and CDR2 sequences are MDHEN and SYDVKM. V trimming: 3 bases; J trimming: 3 bases; junction bases outside the gene matches: 7. The CDR3 sequence is 16 residues long. DNA of the CDR3: TGTGCCAGCAGTTTGGCGGGACTAGCGGTAAGCTACGAGCAGTACTTC. It codes for CASSLAGLAVSYEQYF.

The chain recombines TRBV15 with TRBJ1-1; 10 bases map to TRBD1. CDR3 length equals 16 residues. The V and J ends lost 3 bases and 5 bases, in that order; junction bases with no gene match: 9. Germline CDR1 and CDR2: LNHNV and YYDKDF (reference sequence). The CDR3 loop is CATSRSPGQGWTEAFF. The CDR3 nucleotides read TGTGCCACCAGCAGGTCACCGGGACAGGGGTGGACTGAAGCTTTCTTT.

This clonotype was picked up a small number of times. This chain uses TRBV12-3 or TRBV12-4 with TRBJ2-2; no clear D. The length of the CDR3 is 13 residues. V lost 5 bases and J 2 bases, leaving 6 bases between the germline ends. The CDR3 here is CASSQDNTGELFF. CDR3 sequence (DNA): TGTGCCAGCAGTCAAGATAACACCGGGGAGCTGTTTTTT.